Listed below are T cell receptor beta chains from one sample, sequenced in a study of T cells in Graves' hyperthyroidism and ophthalmopathy. TCRdb fed the multiplex PCR reads into MiXCR, producing one record per CDR3 protein. The profile shows some 300,000 distinct CDR3 sequences, approximately 13% of them singletons. The sequenced sample was blood. Receptors were obtained from a woman between 40 and 50 years old with Graves' hyperthyroidism. CDR3s include the opening cysteine and the closing phenylalanine or tryptophan. The D gene is left open where the match is weak. The size field is filled for only some rows; it gives once, few, many or a size class.

CDR3nt: TGTGCCTGGAGTCGCCTAGCGGATTACAATGAGCAGTTCTTC
CDR3aa: CAWSRLADYNEQFF
abundance: -
d_gene: TRBD2
v_gene: TRBV30
j_gene: TRBJ2-1

CDR3nt: TGCAGTGTGGGAGAGGGCAATCAGCCCCAGCATTTT
CDR3aa: CSVGEGNQPQHF
abundance: few
d_gene: -
v_gene: TRBV20-1
j_gene: TRBJ1-5

CDR3nt: TGTGCCAGCAGTGATCTGGAGTCCAATCAGCCCCAGCATTTT
CDR3aa: CASSDLESNQPQHF
abundance: many
d_gene: -
v_gene: TRBV2
j_gene: TRBJ1-5

CDR3nt: TGCAGCGCCCAGGGGCTTTACACCGGGGAGCTGTTTTTT
CDR3aa: CSAQGLYTGELFF
abundance: -
d_gene: -
v_gene: TRBV29-1
j_gene: TRBJ2-2

CDR3nt: TGTGCCTCTGGGAACCCAGGGTTTTTTGGGGCCAACGTCCTGACTTTC
CDR3aa: CASGNPGFFGANVLTF
abundance: many
d_gene: -
v_gene: TRBV28
j_gene: TRBJ2-6

CDR3nt: TGTGCCAGCAGCTTAACTGGCGGGAGATGGGCTACGCAGTATTTT
CDR3aa: CASSLTGGRWATQYF
abundance: many
d_gene: TRBD2
v_gene: TRBV11-2
j_gene: TRBJ2-3

CDR3nt: TGTGCCAGCAGTTCCGGGACAGAGTCCTACAATGAGCAGTTCTTC
CDR3aa: CASSSGTESYNEQFF
abundance: -
d_gene: TRBD1
v_gene: TRBV6-1
j_gene: TRBJ2-1

CDR3nt: TGTGCCAGCAGCTTACCACCGGGACAGGGGGCGGCTAATGAAAAACTGTTTTTT
CDR3aa: CASSLPPGQGAANEKLFF
abundance: many
d_gene: TRBD1
v_gene: TRBV7-6
j_gene: TRBJ1-4

CDR3nt: TGTGCCAGCACCCTCCAAACCCGACACCGGGAGCTGTTTTTT
CDR3aa: CASTLQTRHRELFF
abundance: few
d_gene: -
v_gene: TRBV7-2
j_gene: TRBJ2-2

CDR3nt: TGCGCCAGCAGCCAACGCGGCGGGAGAAACATTCAGTACTTC
CDR3aa: CASSQRGGRNIQYF
abundance: -
d_gene: TRBD2
v_gene: TRBV4-1
j_gene: TRBJ2-4

CDR3nt: TGTGCCAGCAGCCGGGACAGGGGAAGGGCAGATACGCAGTATTTT
CDR3aa: CASSRDRGRADTQYF
abundance: -
d_gene: TRBD1
v_gene: TRBV7-9
j_gene: TRBJ2-3

CDR3nt: TGTGCCAGCGCCCGGGGGGGAGGACGGATTTTCTATGGCTACACCTTC
CDR3aa: CASARGGGRIFYGYTF
abundance: few
d_gene: -
v_gene: TRBV6-1
j_gene: TRBJ1-2

CDR3nt: TGTGCCAGCAGTGAACTCTCGGGTAGGGGTCACTATGGCTACACCTTC
CDR3aa: CASSELSGRGHYGYTF
abundance: many
d_gene: -
v_gene: TRBV6-1
j_gene: TRBJ1-2

CDR3nt: TGCGCCAGCAGCTTGGACCTGGGGGGAGCCTACGAGCAGTACTTC
CDR3aa: CASSLDLGGAYEQYF
abundance: many
d_gene: -
v_gene: TRBV5-1
j_gene: TRBJ2-7

CDR3nt: TGCAGTGCTAGAGATCTGGGCGCTAGCGGGAGATCCGCAGATACGCAGTATTTT
CDR3aa: CSARDLGASGRSADTQYF
abundance: many
d_gene: TRBD2
v_gene: TRBV20-1
j_gene: TRBJ2-3

CDR3nt: TGTGCCAGCTCCACGGAGAAGAACACCGGGGAGCTGTTTTTT
CDR3aa: CASSTEKNTGELFF
abundance: -
d_gene: -
v_gene: TRBV6-4
j_gene: TRBJ2-2

CDR3nt: TGTGCCAGTAGTAGAGACAGGAACTCTGGAAACACCATATATTTT
CDR3aa: CASSRDRNSGNTIYF
abundance: many
d_gene: -
v_gene: TRBV19
j_gene: TRBJ1-3

CDR3nt: TGTGCCAGCAGTTACGATGCGGGAGGGTTGAATGAGCAGTTCTTC
CDR3aa: CASSYDAGGLNEQFF
abundance: many
d_gene: TRBD2
v_gene: TRBV6-1
j_gene: TRBJ2-1

CDR3nt: TGTGCCAGCAGTTTAGAGGGGTATCAGCCCCAGCATTTT
CDR3aa: CASSLEGYQPQHF
abundance: many
d_gene: -
v_gene: TRBV12-3/TRBV12-4
j_gene: TRBJ1-5

CDR3nt: TGTGCCAGTAGTATCGGTCACACCGGGGAAAAACTGTTTTTT
CDR3aa: CASSIGHTGEKLFF
abundance: -
d_gene: -
v_gene: TRBV19
j_gene: TRBJ1-4

CDR3nt: TGTGCCAGTCAGGGACAGGGGAGGGTTAGCAATCAGCCCCAGCATTTT
CDR3aa: CASQGQGRVSNQPQHF
abundance: many
d_gene: TRBD1
v_gene: TRBV6-1
j_gene: TRBJ1-5

CDR3nt: TGTGCCAGCAGCTTGGAACTAGCGGGCCCCCATGATACGCAGTATTTT
CDR3aa: CASSLELAGPHDTQYF
abundance: many
d_gene: TRBD2
v_gene: TRBV5-5
j_gene: TRBJ2-3

CDR3nt: TGCGCCAGCAGCTTGGAGGGGGAGCACACGGAAAAACTGTTTTTT
CDR3aa: CASSLEGEHTEKLFF
abundance: many
d_gene: -
v_gene: TRBV5-1
j_gene: TRBJ1-4

CDR3nt: TGTGCCACCAGTGATTTGCAAGTGGGTTCCCGGGACAGGGCGGAACAGCCCCAGCATTTT
CDR3aa: CATSDLQVGSRDRAEQPQHF
abundance: many
d_gene: TRBD1
v_gene: TRBV24-1
j_gene: TRBJ1-5

CDR3nt: TGTGCCAGCAGCCGAGGGACAGCTAGCACAGATACGCAGTATTTT
CDR3aa: CASSRGTASTDTQYF
abundance: many
d_gene: TRBD1
v_gene: TRBV3-1
j_gene: TRBJ2-3

CDR3nt: TGCGCCAGCAGCTTGGCTACAGGGTCCGGGGAGCTGTTTTTT
CDR3aa: CASSLATGSGELFF
abundance: many
d_gene: -
v_gene: TRBV5-1
j_gene: TRBJ2-2

CDR3nt: TGCAGTGCGGAGGCTAACACCGGGGAGCTGTTTTTT
CDR3aa: CSAEANTGELFF
abundance: many
d_gene: -
v_gene: TRBV20-1
j_gene: TRBJ2-2

CDR3nt: TGTGCCAGCAGCTTTGACAGGGGGTCGGCCGGGGAGCTGTTTTTT
CDR3aa: CASSFDRGSAGELFF
abundance: few
d_gene: TRBD1
v_gene: TRBV11-3
j_gene: TRBJ2-2

CDR3nt: TGTGCCAGCAGCCAAGCATCGGCGAACAATGAGCAGTTCTTC
CDR3aa: CASSQASANNEQFF
abundance: -
d_gene: -
v_gene: TRBV4-2
j_gene: TRBJ2-1

CDR3nt: TGTGCCAGCAGTGACTCTACAGGGACCATCGCCCGGGAGCAGTTCTTC
CDR3aa: CASSDSTGTIAREQFF
abundance: few
d_gene: -
v_gene: TRBV6-4
j_gene: TRBJ2-1

CDR3nt: TGTGCCAGCAGCCAAGACGCGATATTAACCGGGGAGCTGTTTTTT
CDR3aa: CASSQDAILTGELFF
abundance: many
d_gene: -
v_gene: TRBV3-1
j_gene: TRBJ2-2

CDR3nt: TGCAGTGCTGGGACAGGGGATGGGGCACCCCTCCACTTT
CDR3aa: CSAGTGDGAPLHF
abundance: many
d_gene: TRBD1
v_gene: TRBV20-1
j_gene: TRBJ1-6

CDR3nt: TGTGCTAGTGGTTTGCCCAGAGAGGACAGATCCCCCCCGTATAGCAATCAGCCCCAGCATTTT
CDR3aa: CASGLPREDRSPPYSNQPQHF
abundance: many
d_gene: -
v_gene: TRBV12-5
j_gene: TRBJ1-5

CDR3nt: TGTGCCAGCAGTTTTCGGCGGGGGGGAACTGAAGCTTTCTTT
CDR3aa: CASSFRRGGTEAFF
abundance: many
d_gene: -
v_gene: TRBV6-1
j_gene: TRBJ1-1

CDR3nt: TGTGCCAGCAGTGATTCACAGTCGGAAAGCACAGATACGCAGTATTTT
CDR3aa: CASSDSQSESTDTQYF
abundance: many
d_gene: -
v_gene: TRBV2
j_gene: TRBJ2-3

CDR3nt: TGTGCCAGCAGCAGGATAAGAGATACGCAGTATTTT
CDR3aa: CASSRIRDTQYF
abundance: -
d_gene: -
v_gene: TRBV5-5
j_gene: TRBJ2-3

CDR3nt: TGTGCCAGCAGCGTTTTAGCTGGGACCACAGATACGCAGTATTTT
CDR3aa: CASSVLAGTTDTQYF
abundance: -
d_gene: -
v_gene: TRBV9
j_gene: TRBJ2-3

CDR3nt: TGTGCCAGCAGGTTTTCTCTGGGGAGCTACACCTTC
CDR3aa: CASRFSLGSYTF
abundance: many
d_gene: -
v_gene: TRBV12-3/TRBV12-4
j_gene: TRBJ1-2

CDR3nt: TGTGCCAGCAGCCAAGATGCAGGCACCGGGGAGCTGTTTTTT
CDR3aa: CASSQDAGTGELFF
abundance: -
d_gene: -
v_gene: TRBV3-1
j_gene: TRBJ2-2

CDR3nt: TGTGCCAGCAGTTTGACGACTGGAGGCCTGGCCACTGAAGCTTTCTTT
CDR3aa: CASSLTTGGLATEAFF
abundance: many
d_gene: -
v_gene: TRBV12-3/TRBV12-4
j_gene: TRBJ1-1

CDR3nt: TGTGCCAGCAGCGCGGACGGGGCGGACTATGGCTACACCTTC
CDR3aa: CASSADGADYGYTF
abundance: -
d_gene: -
v_gene: TRBV9
j_gene: TRBJ1-2

CDR3nt: TGTGCCAGCAGCCCCCAAGGCGAGGGCTTAGATACGCAGTATTTT
CDR3aa: CASSPQGEGLDTQYF
abundance: few
d_gene: -
v_gene: TRBV3-1
j_gene: TRBJ2-3

CDR3nt: TGTGCCAGCAGCATACAACCGGGACTAGTGGGCAATGAGCAGTTCTTC
CDR3aa: CASSIQPGLVGNEQFF
abundance: many
d_gene: TRBD2
v_gene: TRBV5-5
j_gene: TRBJ2-1

CDR3nt: TGTGCCAGCAGCCTCATTAGCTTAGCGGGAGATTTGTACCAAGAGACCCAGTACTTC
CDR3aa: CASSLISLAGDLYQETQYF
abundance: -
d_gene: TRBD2
v_gene: TRBV3-1
j_gene: TRBJ2-5

CDR3nt: TGTGCCAGCAGTGATCGGACGGGCTCTGGAAACACCATATATTTT
CDR3aa: CASSDRTGSGNTIYF
abundance: few
d_gene: -
v_gene: TRBV2
j_gene: TRBJ1-3

CDR3nt: TGTGCCAGCAGCTTGGGACTAGCGGGGGGGGAGCTGTTTTTT
CDR3aa: CASSLGLAGGELFF
abundance: few
d_gene: TRBD2
v_gene: TRBV5-4
j_gene: TRBJ2-2

CDR3nt: TGCAGTGCTAGAGTAGGGGGCAATCAGCCCCAGCATTTT
CDR3aa: CSARVGGNQPQHF
abundance: many
d_gene: -
v_gene: TRBV20-1
j_gene: TRBJ1-5

CDR3nt: TGTGCCAGCAGCTCACCTACGTGGGGGAGGGAGACCCAGTACTTC
CDR3aa: CASSSPTWGRETQYF
abundance: few
d_gene: -
v_gene: TRBV12-3/TRBV12-4
j_gene: TRBJ2-5

CDR3nt: TGCAGTGCTAGAGATCCAAAACGACAGGGGAGGTACAATGAGCAGTTCTTC
CDR3aa: CSARDPKRQGRYNEQFF
abundance: many
d_gene: TRBD1
v_gene: TRBV20-1
j_gene: TRBJ2-1

CDR3nt: TGCAGTGCCCAGCGGGAGGGCCAAGAGCAGTTCTTC
CDR3aa: CSAQREGQEQFF
abundance: many
d_gene: TRBD2
v_gene: TRBV20-1
j_gene: TRBJ2-1

CDR3nt: TGTGCCAGCAGCCAAGAATATTCGGACTTTCACCAAGAGACCCAGTACTTC
CDR3aa: CASSQEYSDFHQETQYF
abundance: few
d_gene: -
v_gene: TRBV4-2
j_gene: TRBJ2-5

CDR3nt: TGCAGTGCTAGAACGACAGGGCACCTCTATGGCTACACCTTC
CDR3aa: CSARTTGHLYGYTF
abundance: few
d_gene: TRBD1
v_gene: TRBV20-1
j_gene: TRBJ1-2

CDR3nt: TGTGCCAGCAGTGACGAACACCCGGTGGGAGCTTTCTTT
CDR3aa: CASSDEHPVGAFF
abundance: many
d_gene: -
v_gene: TRBV25-1
j_gene: TRBJ1-1

CDR3nt: TGTGCCTGCGGGCGGCCGACAGATACGCAGTATTTT
CDR3aa: CACGRPTDTQYF
abundance: -
d_gene: -
v_gene: TRBV27
j_gene: TRBJ2-3

CDR3nt: TGTACCAGCAGCTTCGGACGGGCCAATGAAAAACTGTTTTTT
CDR3aa: CTSSFGRANEKLFF
abundance: many
d_gene: -
v_gene: TRBV6-1
j_gene: TRBJ1-4

CDR3nt: TGTGCCAGCAGTTTAAAAGGACAGGGTCGAAATGAAGCTTTCTTT
CDR3aa: CASSLKGQGRNEAFF
abundance: many
d_gene: TRBD1
v_gene: TRBV12-3/TRBV12-4
j_gene: TRBJ1-1